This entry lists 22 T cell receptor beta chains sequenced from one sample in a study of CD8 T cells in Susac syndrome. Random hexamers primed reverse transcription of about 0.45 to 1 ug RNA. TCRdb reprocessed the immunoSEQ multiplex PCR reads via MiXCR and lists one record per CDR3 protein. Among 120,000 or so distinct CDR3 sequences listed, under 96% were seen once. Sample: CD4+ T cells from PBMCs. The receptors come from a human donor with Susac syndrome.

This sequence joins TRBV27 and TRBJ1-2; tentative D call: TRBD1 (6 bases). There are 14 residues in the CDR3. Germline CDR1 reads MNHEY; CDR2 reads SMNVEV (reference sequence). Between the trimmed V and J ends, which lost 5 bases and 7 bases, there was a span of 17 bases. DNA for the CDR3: TGTGCCAGCAGTCCACAGGGTCAGGCTGGTGGCTACACCTTC. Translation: CASSPQGQAGGYTF.

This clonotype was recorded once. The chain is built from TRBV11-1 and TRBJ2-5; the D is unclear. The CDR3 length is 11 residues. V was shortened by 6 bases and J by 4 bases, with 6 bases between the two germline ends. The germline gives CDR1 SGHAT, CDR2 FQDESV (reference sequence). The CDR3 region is CASSTAETQYF. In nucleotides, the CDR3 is TGTGCCAGCAGTACCGCAGAGACCCAGTACTTC.

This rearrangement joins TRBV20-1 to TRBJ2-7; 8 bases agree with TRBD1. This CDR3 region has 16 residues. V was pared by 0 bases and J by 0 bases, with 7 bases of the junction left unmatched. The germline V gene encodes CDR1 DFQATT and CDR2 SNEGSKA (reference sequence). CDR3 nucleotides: TGCAGTGCTAGAGACGAGTCCGGGACAGGCTCCTACGAGCAGTACTTC. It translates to CSARDESGTGSYEQYF.

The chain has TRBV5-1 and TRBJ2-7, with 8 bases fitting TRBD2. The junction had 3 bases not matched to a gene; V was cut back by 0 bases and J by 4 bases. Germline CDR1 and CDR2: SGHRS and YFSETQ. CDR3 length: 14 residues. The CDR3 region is CASSLEIAGYEQYF. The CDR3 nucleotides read TGCGCCAGCAGCTTGGAGATAGCGGGGTACGAGCAGTACTTC. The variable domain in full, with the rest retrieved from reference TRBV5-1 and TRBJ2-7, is KAGVTQTPRYLIKTRGQQVTLSCSPISGHRSVSWYQQTPGQGLQFLFEYFSETQRNKGNFPGRFSGRQFSNSRSEMNVSTLELGDSALYLCASSLEIAGYEQYFGPGTRLTVT.

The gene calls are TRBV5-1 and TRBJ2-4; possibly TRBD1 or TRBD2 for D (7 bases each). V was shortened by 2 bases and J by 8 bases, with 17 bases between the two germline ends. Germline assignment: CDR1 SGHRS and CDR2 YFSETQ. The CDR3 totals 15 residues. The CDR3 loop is CASSFSGAGGDIQYF. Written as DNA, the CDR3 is TGCGCCAGCAGCTTCAGTGGGGCAGGGGGGGACATTCAGTACTTC. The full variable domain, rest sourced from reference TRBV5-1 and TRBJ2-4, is KAGVTQTPRYLIKTRGQQVTLSCSPISGHRSVSWYQQTPGQGLQFLFEYFSETQRNKGNFPGRFSGRQFSNSRSEMNVSTLELGDSALYLCASSFSGAGGDIQYFGAGTRLSVL.

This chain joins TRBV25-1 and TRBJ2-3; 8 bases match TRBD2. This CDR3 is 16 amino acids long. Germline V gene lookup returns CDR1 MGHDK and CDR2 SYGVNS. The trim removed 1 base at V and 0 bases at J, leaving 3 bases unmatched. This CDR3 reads CASSESPSGSTDTQYF. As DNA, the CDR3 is TGTGCCAGCAGTGAATCGCCTAGCGGGAGCACAGATACGCAGTATTTT.

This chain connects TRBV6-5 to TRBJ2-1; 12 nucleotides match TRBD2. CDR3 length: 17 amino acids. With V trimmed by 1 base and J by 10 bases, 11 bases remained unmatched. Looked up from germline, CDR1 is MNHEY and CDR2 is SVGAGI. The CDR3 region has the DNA TGTGCCAGCAGTTACTTTCGAGCCGTTCTAGCGGGAGGGGAGCAGTTCTTC. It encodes CASSYFRAVLAGGEQFF.

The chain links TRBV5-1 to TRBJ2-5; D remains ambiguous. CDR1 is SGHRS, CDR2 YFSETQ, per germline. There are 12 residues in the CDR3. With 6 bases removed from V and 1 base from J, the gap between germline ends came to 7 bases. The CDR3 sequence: CASKRVQETQYF. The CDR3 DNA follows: TGCGCCAGCAAAAGGGTCCAAGAGACCCAGTACTTC.

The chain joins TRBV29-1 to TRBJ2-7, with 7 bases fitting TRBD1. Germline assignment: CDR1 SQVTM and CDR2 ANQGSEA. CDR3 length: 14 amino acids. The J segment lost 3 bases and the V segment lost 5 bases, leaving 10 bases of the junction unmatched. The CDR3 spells CSVRLGQQGYEQYF. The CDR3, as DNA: TGCAGCGTTCGTCTGGGACAGCAAGGCTACGAGCAGTACTTC.

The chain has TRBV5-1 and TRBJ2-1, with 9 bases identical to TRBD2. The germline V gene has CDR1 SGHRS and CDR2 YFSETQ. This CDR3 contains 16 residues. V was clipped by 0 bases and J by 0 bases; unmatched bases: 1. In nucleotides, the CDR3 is TGCGCCAGCAGCTTGGGTAGCGGGAGCTCCTACAATGAGCAGTTCTTC. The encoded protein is CASSLGSGSSYNEQFF.

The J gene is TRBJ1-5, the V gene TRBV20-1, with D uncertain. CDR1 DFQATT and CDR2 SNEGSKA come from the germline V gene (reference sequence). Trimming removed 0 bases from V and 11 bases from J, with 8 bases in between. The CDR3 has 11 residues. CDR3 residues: CSARDQFSQHF. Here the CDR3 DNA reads TGCAGTGCTAGAGACCAGTTTTCCCAGCATTTT.

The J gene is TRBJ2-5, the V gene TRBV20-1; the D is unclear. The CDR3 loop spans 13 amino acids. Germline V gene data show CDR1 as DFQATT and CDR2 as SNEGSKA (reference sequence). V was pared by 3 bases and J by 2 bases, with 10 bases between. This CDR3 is CSASGYSQETQYF. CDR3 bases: TGCAGTGCTAGTGGTTACAGTCAAGAGACCCAGTACTTC.

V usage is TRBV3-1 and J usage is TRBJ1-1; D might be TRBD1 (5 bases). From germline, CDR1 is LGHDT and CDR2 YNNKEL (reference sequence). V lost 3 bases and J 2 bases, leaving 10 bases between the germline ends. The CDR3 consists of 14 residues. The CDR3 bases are TGTGCCAGCAGCCAGGAAGGGGTTAACACTGAAGCTTTCTTT. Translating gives CASSQEGVNTEAFF.

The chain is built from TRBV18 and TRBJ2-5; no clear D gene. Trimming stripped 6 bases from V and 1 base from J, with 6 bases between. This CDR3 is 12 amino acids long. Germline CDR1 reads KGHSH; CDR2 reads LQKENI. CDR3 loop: CASSPLQETQYF. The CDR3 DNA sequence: TGTGCCAGCTCGCCCCTCCAAGAGACCCAGTACTTC. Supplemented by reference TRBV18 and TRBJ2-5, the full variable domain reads NAGVMQNPRHLVRRRGQEARLRCSPMKGHSHVYWYRQLPEEGLKFMVYLQKENIIDESGMPKERFSAEFPKEGPSILRIQQVVRGDSAAYFCASSPLQETQYFGPGTRLLVL.

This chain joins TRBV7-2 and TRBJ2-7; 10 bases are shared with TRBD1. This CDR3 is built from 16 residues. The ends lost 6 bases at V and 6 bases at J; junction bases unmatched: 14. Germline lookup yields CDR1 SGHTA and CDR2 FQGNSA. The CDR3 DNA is TGTGCCAGCAGGTACCATCGACAGGGGGCTAAAGGCGAGCAGTACTTC. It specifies CASRYHRQGAKGEQYF.

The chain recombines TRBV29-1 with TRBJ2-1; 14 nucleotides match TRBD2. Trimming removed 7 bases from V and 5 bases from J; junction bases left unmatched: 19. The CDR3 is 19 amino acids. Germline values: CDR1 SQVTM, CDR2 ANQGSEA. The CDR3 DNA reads TGCAGCGGCCGTCCTACATCCCGACTAGCGGGAGGGCAGCACAATGAGCAGTTCTTC. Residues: CSGRPTSRLAGGQHNEQFF.

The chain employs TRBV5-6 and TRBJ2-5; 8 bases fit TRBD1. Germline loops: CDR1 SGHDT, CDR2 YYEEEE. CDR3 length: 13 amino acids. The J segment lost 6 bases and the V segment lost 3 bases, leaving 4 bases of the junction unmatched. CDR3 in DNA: TGTGCCAGCAGCTCGCGGACAGGGAAGACCCAGTACTTC. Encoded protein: CASSSRTGKTQYF.

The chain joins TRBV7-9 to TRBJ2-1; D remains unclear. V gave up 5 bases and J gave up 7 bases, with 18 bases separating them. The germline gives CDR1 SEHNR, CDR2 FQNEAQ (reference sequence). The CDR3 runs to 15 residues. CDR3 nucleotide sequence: TGTGCCAGCAGCCCGATTGGTCGAACTGATAATGAGCAGTTCTTC. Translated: CASSPIGRTDNEQFF.

The CDR3 is CSARLAGGFPTGGTDTQYF. The DNA for the CDR3 is TGCAGTGCTAGGCTAGCGGGAGGTTTCCCCACCGGCGGCACAGATACGCAGTATTTT. The V gene is TRBV20-1, the J gene TRBJ2-3, with TRBD2 matching 11 bases. V trimming: 3 bases; J trimming: 1 base; junction bases outside the gene matches: 15. Germline V lookup: CDR1 DFQATT, CDR2 SNEGSKA (reference sequence). The CDR3 totals 19 residues.

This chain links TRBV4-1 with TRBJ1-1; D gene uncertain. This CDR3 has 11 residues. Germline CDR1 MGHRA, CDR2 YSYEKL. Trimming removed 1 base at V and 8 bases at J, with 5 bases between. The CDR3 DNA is TGCGCCAGCAGCCAAGGGGAAGAAGCTTTCTTT. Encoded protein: CASSQGEEAFF.

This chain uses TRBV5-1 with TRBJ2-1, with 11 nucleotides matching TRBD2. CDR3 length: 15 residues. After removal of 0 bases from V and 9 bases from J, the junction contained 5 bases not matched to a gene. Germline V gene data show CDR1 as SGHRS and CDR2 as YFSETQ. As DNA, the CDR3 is TGCGCCAGCAGCTTGGAACTAGCGGGAGTACGTGAGCAGTTCTTC. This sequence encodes CASSLELAGVREQFF.

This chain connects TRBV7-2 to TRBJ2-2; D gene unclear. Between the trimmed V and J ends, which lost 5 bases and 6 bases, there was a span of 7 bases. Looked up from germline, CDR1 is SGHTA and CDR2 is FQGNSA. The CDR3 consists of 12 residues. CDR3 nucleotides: TGTGCCAGCAGCCCCCCCTCCGGGGAGCTGTTTTTT. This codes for CASSPPSGELFF.